This is a list of T cell receptor beta chains from one sample in a study of T cells in Graves' hyperthyroidism and ophthalmopathy. TCRdb re-called the multiplex PCR reads with MiXCR, one entry per CDR3 protein. Altogether under 350,000 distinct CDR3 sequences are present, roughly 13% being singletons, with the ten largest covering 34%. The material sequenced was blood. Receptor source: a woman in her thirties or forties with Graves' ophthalmopathy. Each CDR3 is given with its conserved first and last residue. Fields, in order: clone size, V gene, J gene, D gene, CDR3 protein, CDR3 DNA. A D gene is named only where the DNA matches it firmly. A clone size is listed for some rows: how often the clone was seen (once, few, many), or a class if it is expanded.

abundance: many; v_gene: TRBV28; j_gene: TRBJ2-2; d_gene: -; CDR3aa: CASSFQPGGELFF; CDR3nt: TGTGCCAGCAGTTTCCAGCCTGGCGGGGAGCTGTTTTTT
abundance: once; v_gene: TRBV20-1; j_gene: TRBJ2-2; d_gene: TRBD2; CDR3aa: CSARVGGGPTGELLF; CDR3nt: TGCAGTGCTAGGGTCGGGGGGGGACCGACCGGGGAGCTGCTTTTT
abundance: many; v_gene: TRBV6-1; j_gene: TRBJ2-5; d_gene: -; CDR3aa: CASSHYYPPRAGETQYF; CDR3nt: TGTGCCAGCAGTCACTACTACCCCCCCAGGGCCGGGGAGACCCAGTACTTC
abundance: many; v_gene: TRBV29-1; j_gene: TRBJ2-3; d_gene: TRBD1; CDR3aa: CSVEFTGGIDTQYF; CDR3nt: TGCAGCGTTGAATTTACAGGGGGCATAGATACGCAGTATTTT
abundance: many; v_gene: TRBV6-6; j_gene: TRBJ2-6; d_gene: -; CDR3aa: CASSYSPGANVLTF; CDR3nt: TGTGCCAGCAGTTACTCCCCTGGGGCCAACGTCCTGACTTTC
abundance: many; v_gene: TRBV6-1; j_gene: TRBJ1-6; d_gene: TRBD1; CDR3aa: CASGTGNNSPLHF; CDR3nt: TGTGCCAGCGGGACAGGGAATAATTCACCCCTCCACTTT
abundance: -; v_gene: TRBV2; j_gene: TRBJ2-2; d_gene: -; CDR3aa: CATVARDSAGELFF; CDR3nt: TGTGCCACCGTAGCACGGGACTCGGCCGGGGAGCTGTTTTTT
abundance: many; v_gene: TRBV6-1; j_gene: TRBJ2-1; d_gene: -; CDR3aa: CASSLERSSSYNEQFF; CDR3nt: TGTGCCAGCAGTCTCGAACGGTCGAGCTCCTACAATGAGCAGTTCTTC
abundance: many; v_gene: TRBV6-1; j_gene: TRBJ1-2; d_gene: -; CDR3aa: CASSSRDRRLSGYTF; CDR3nt: TGTGCCAGCAGTTCGCGGGACCGTCGGCTGAGCGGCTACACCTTC
abundance: few; v_gene: TRBV6-6; j_gene: TRBJ1-5; d_gene: -; CDR3aa: CASSYLGEYQPQHF; CDR3nt: TGTGCCAGCAGTTACCTAGGAGAGTATCAGCCCCAGCATTTT
abundance: many; v_gene: TRBV2; j_gene: TRBJ2-7; d_gene: -; CDR3aa: CASSAGSGAPYEQYF; CDR3nt: TGTGCCAGCAGCGCCGGGTCAGGGGCCCCCTACGAGCAGTACTTC
abundance: many; v_gene: TRBV5-6; j_gene: TRBJ1-1; d_gene: TRBD1; CDR3aa: CASSMDRGRFGNTEAFF; CDR3nt: TGTGCCAGCAGCATGGACAGGGGGCGATTCGGGAACACTGAAGCTTTCTTT
abundance: many; v_gene: TRBV28; j_gene: TRBJ2-1; d_gene: -; CDR3aa: CASSFPAGSSYNEQFF; CDR3nt: TGTGCCAGCAGTTTTCCTGCGGGGAGCTCCTACAATGAGCAGTTCTTC
abundance: few; v_gene: TRBV20-1; j_gene: TRBJ2-7; d_gene: -; CDR3aa: CSAPFELGEQYF; CDR3nt: TGCAGTGCCCCATTTGAGCTGGGCGAGCAGTACTTC
abundance: few; v_gene: TRBV20-1; j_gene: TRBJ2-7; d_gene: TRBD2; CDR3aa: CSAPRGTSGTYEQYF; CDR3nt: TGCAGTGCTCCCCGGGGGACTAGCGGGACCTACGAGCAGTACTTC
abundance: many; v_gene: TRBV5-4; j_gene: TRBJ1-1; d_gene: -; CDR3aa: CASSADGLNTEAFF; CDR3nt: TGTGCCAGCAGCGCGGACGGCCTGAACACTGAAGCTTTCTTT
abundance: many; v_gene: TRBV7-2; j_gene: TRBJ2-7; d_gene: TRBD1; CDR3aa: CASSFDRGAGEQYF; CDR3nt: TGTGCCAGCAGCTTCGACAGGGGGGCCGGCGAGCAGTACTTC
abundance: many; v_gene: TRBV6-1; j_gene: TRBJ1-5; d_gene: TRBD1; CDR3aa: CASSQTGQGQPQHF; CDR3nt: TGTGCCAGCAGCCAGACAGGGCAGGGCCAGCCCCAGCATTTT
abundance: -; v_gene: TRBV5-1; j_gene: TRBJ2-3; d_gene: -; CDR3aa: CASSLGGVRTSTDTQYF; CDR3nt: TGCGCCAGCAGCTTGGGGGGAGTGCGGACCTCCACAGATACGCAGTATTTT
abundance: few; v_gene: TRBV7-9; j_gene: TRBJ2-3; d_gene: TRBD2; CDR3aa: CASSYGLAGGSTTYTQYF; CDR3nt: TGTGCCAGCAGCTACGGACTAGCGGGGGGCTCCACTACATATACGCAGTATTTT
abundance: many; v_gene: TRBV10-3; j_gene: TRBJ2-1; d_gene: -; CDR3aa: CAISEERPTYNEQFF; CDR3nt: TGTGCCATCAGTGAGGAAAGACCAACCTACAATGAGCAGTTCTTC
abundance: many; v_gene: TRBV12-3/TRBV12-4; j_gene: TRBJ1-5; d_gene: TRBD1; CDR3aa: CASAQRGQGGNQPQHF; CDR3nt: TGTGCCAGCGCACAGCGAGGACAGGGTGGCAATCAGCCCCAGCATTTT